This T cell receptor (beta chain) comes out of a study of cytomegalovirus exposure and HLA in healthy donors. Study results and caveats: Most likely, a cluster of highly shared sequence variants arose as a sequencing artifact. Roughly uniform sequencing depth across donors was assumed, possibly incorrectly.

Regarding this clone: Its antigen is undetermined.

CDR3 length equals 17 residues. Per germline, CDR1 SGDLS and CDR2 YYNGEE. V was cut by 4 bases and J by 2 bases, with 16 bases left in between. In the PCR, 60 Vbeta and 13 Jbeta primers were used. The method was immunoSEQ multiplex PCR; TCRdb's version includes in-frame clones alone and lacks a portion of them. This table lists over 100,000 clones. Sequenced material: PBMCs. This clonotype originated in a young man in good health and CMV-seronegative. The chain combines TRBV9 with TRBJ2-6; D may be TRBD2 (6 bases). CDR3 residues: CASSFPVSSAGANVLTF. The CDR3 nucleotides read TGTGCCAGCAGCTTCCCTGTATCTAGCGCTGGGGCCAACGTCCTGACTTTC.